The 15 T cell receptor beta chains reported below all come from one sample, sequenced in a study of cytomegalovirus exposure and HLA in healthy donors. Vbeta (60) and Jbeta (13) primers were used in the PCR. The assay was immunoSEQ multiplex PCR, and TCRdb's table has in-frame clones only and misses some. The repertoire holds some 170,000 clones, with roughly four fifths as singletons. The sequenced sample consisted of PBMCs. The receptors derive from a woman aged 18 to 35 in good health and CMV-seropositive.

CDR3 sequence reads: CASSPFGTGNYGYTF. In DNA form, the CDR3 reads TGTGCCAGCAGTCCTTTTGGGACAGGGAACTATGGCTACACCTTC. The gene calls are TRBV27 and TRBJ1-2; 9 nucleotides align to TRBD1. Germline values: CDR1 MNHEY, CDR2 SMNVEV (reference sequence). The CDR3 contains 15 residues. The V and J ends lost 5 bases and 2 bases, in that order; junction bases with no gene match: 6.

V gene TRBV19 combines with J gene TRBJ2-2; 8 bases match TRBD1. The germline V gene has CDR1 LNHDA and CDR2 SQIVND (reference sequence). The CDR3 is 15 residues long. V trimming: 4 bases; J trimming: 5 bases; junction bases outside the gene matches: 6. CDR3 residues: CASSSRDRRTGELFF. Written as DNA, the CDR3 is TGTGCCAGTAGTAGCCGGGACAGGAGAACCGGGGAGCTGTTTTTT.

The V call is TRBV7-9, the J call TRBJ2-7; 8 bases are a match to TRBD2. V gave up 8 bases and J gave up 5 bases; unmatched junction bases: 11. Germline V gene sequence: CDR1 SEHNR, CDR2 FQNEAQ (reference sequence). This CDR3 contains 14 residues. The chain's CDR3 is CASARTGGSHEQYF. As DNA, the CDR3 is TGTGCCAGCGCCCGTACGGGGGGGAGCCACGAGCAGTACTTC.

This clone was recorded only once. The chain recombines TRBV29-1 with TRBJ2-1; TRBD2 might be the D (6 bases). This CDR3 is 13 amino acids long. V lost 3 bases, J lost 8 bases, and 14 bases lay in between. Germline CDR1 SQVTM, CDR2 ANQGSEA. CDR3 region: CSVESSAGDEQFF. CDR3 DNA sequence: TGCAGCGTTGAGTCTAGCGCGGGCGATGAGCAGTTCTTC.

This chain uses TRBV5-1 with TRBJ2-3; TRBD2 agrees at 10 bases. Germline loops: CDR1 SGHRS, CDR2 YFSETQ. There are 18 residues in the CDR3. The V and J ends lost 5 bases and 6 bases, in that order; junction bases with no gene match: 18. CDR3: CASRTALSGRSIMDTQYF. The CDR3 DNA reads as TGCGCCAGCAGGACGGCCCTTAGCGGGAGGAGTATTATGGATACGCAGTATTTT.

The J gene is TRBJ1-2, the V gene TRBV9; no reliable D call. The CDR3 is 14 residues long. Trimming left V 0 bases short and J 7 bases short, with 13 bases between. From germline, CDR1 is SGDLS and CDR2 YYNGEE. Written as DNA, the CDR3 is TGTGCCAGCAGCGTAGCTCCCCAGGCACTTGGCTACACCTTC. Its translation: CASSVAPQALGYTF. Full variable domain (outside the CDR3, taken from reference TRBV9 and TRBJ1-2): DSGVTQTPKHLITATGQRVTLRCSPRSGDLSVYWYQQSLDQGLQFLIQYYNGEERAKGNILERFSAQQFPDLHSELNLSSLELGDSALYFCASSVAPQALGYTFGSGTRLTVV.

This chain links TRBV13 with TRBJ1-1; D is uncertain. The CDR3 contains 14 residues. The V end was cut by 5 bases, the J end by 2 bases, with 12 bases between. Germline CDR1 is PRHDT and CDR2 is FYEKMQ (reference sequence). The CDR3 coding sequence is TGTGCCAGCAGCCCCGTCGCGGTAAACACTGAAGCTTTCTTT. This translates into CASSPVAVNTEAFF.

The rearrangement uses TRBV11-2 and TRBJ2-2; a possible D gene is TRBD2 (5 bases). The germline V and J ends were trimmed by 5 bases and 8 bases, with 6 bases remaining between them. CDR1 and CDR2 (germline): SGHAT, FQNNGV. This CDR3 is 11 amino acids long. CDR3 residues: CASSRGGELFF. DNA of the CDR3: TGTGCCAGCAGCCGCGGGGGGGAGCTGTTTTTT.

This sequence joins TRBV29-1 and TRBJ1-5, with D perhaps TRBD1 (6 bases). Trimming took off 2 bases at V and 3 bases at J, with 20 bases between the two ends. This CDR3 is built from 17 residues. Germline CDR1 SQVTM, CDR2 ANQGSEA. DNA of the CDR3: TGCAGCGTTGAACAAAGATATTGGGACATTGACAATCAGCCCCAGCATTTT. This codes for CSVEQRYWDIDNQPQHF.

The table lists this clone with a few counts. The gene calls are TRBV6-5 and TRBJ1-5; D perhaps matches TRBD1 (6 bases). Germline values: CDR1 MNHEY, CDR2 SVGAGI. Trimming took 8 bases from V and 7 from J, leaving 12 bases between them. The CDR3 sequence is 12 residues long. The CDR3 DNA is TGTGCCAGCGGGACAAGCGGCCAGCCCCAGCATTTT. It yields the protein CASGTSGQPQHF.

V usage is TRBV6-5 and J usage is TRBJ2-1; a weak D match, TRBD2 (6 bases). V was cut by 5 bases and J by 6 bases, with 17 bases left in between. The CDR3 spans 15 residues. CDR1 and CDR2 from the germline V gene are MNHEY and SVGAGI. The CDR3: CASSHRRDFANEQFF. The CDR3 coding sequence is TGTGCCAGCAGTCACAGGCGGGACTTCGCCAATGAGCAGTTCTTC.

The CDR3 loop is CASSLATVGAANIQYF. DNA for the CDR3: TGTGCCAGCAGCTTAGCGACGGTAGGGGCGGCCAACATTCAGTACTTC. The chain is built from TRBV7-9 and TRBJ2-4, with a possible D match to TRBD1 (5 bases). Germline CDR1 and CDR2: SEHNR and FQNEAQ (reference sequence). This CDR3 is 16 amino acids long. V shed 0 bases and J shed 7 bases, with 16 bases lying between them.

The chain recombines TRBV19 with TRBJ2-1; maybe TRBD1 (6 bases). V dropped 8 bases and J dropped 0 bases, with 20 bases sitting between them. This CDR3 is 17 amino acids long. Looked up from germline, CDR1 is LNHDA and CDR2 is SQIVND (reference sequence). The CDR3 DNA follows: TGTGCCAGTGAAAACCAAAGGGGGTTCAGCTCCTACAATGAGCAGTTCTTC. Its protein is CASENQRGFSSYNEQFF. The whole variable domain, remainder taken from reference TRBV19 and TRBJ2-1, is DGGITQSPKYLFRKEGQNVTLSCEQNLNHDAMYWYRQDPGQGLRLIYYSQIVNDFQKGDIAEGYSVSREKKESFPLTVTSAQKNPTAFYLCASENQRGFSSYNEQFFGPGTRLTVL.

This clone was found a few times. The rearrangement joins TRBV5-8 to TRBJ1-1, with 8 bases identical to TRBD1. J lost 9 bases, V lost 3 bases, and 7 bases had no gene match. This CDR3 comprises 13 residues. CDR1 and CDR2 from the germline V gene are SGHTS and YDEGEE. The CDR3 reads CASSSYRGLQAFF. The CDR3 DNA follows: TGTGCCAGCAGCTCCTACAGGGGGTTACAAGCTTTCTTT. Complete variable domain (other parts from reference TRBV5-8 and TRBJ1-1): EAGVTQSPTHLIKTRGQQATLRCSPISGHTSVYWYQQALGLGLQFLLWYDEGEERNRGNFPPRFSGRQFPNYSSELNVNALELEDSALYLCASSSYRGLQAFFGQGTRLTVV.

This chain joins TRBV7-8 and TRBJ2-3; D gene uncertain. The CDR3 runs 14 residues. V was clipped by 3 bases and J by 0 bases, with 7 bases between them. CDR1 is SGHVS and CDR2 is FQNEAQ in the germline V gene. The CDR3 bases are TGTGCCAGCAGCTTGGGCAGCAGCACAGATACGCAGTATTTT. Protein sequence: CASSLGSSTDTQYF.